Listed here is a single T cell receptor beta chain. The entry originates in a study of cytomegalovirus exposure and HLA in healthy donors. Germline-derived CDR1 and CDR2 are MDHEN and SYDVKM. The CDR3 runs to 15 residues. The V gene end was trimmed by 9 bases and the J gene end by 6 bases; junction bases not matched to a gene: 10. PCR used 60 Vbeta primers and 13 Jbeta primers. Clones were sequenced by immunoSEQ multiplex PCR, and TCRdb holds only the in-frame ones, with some missing. Counted here are around 140,000 clones, more than 9.5% occurring once; the ten biggest clones make up under 2%. Material: PBMCs. The sequence was collected from a man aged 50 to 59 in good health and CMV-seronegative. The chain couples TRBV28 to TRBJ2-1, with 11 bases lining up with TRBD2. The CDR3: CASDGAGTSGNEQFF. CDR3 DNA: TGTGCCAGTGATGGAGCCGGGACTAGCGGCAATGAGCAGTTCTTC.